This T cell receptor (beta chain) stems from a study of blood T cells in healthy people across ages. A second roughly 6 to 11 cycle PCR used barcoded and J-beta primers. TCRdb fed the 5' RACE reads into MiXCR, producing one record per CDR3 protein. The sample has about 1.6 million distinct CDR3 sequences; approximately 32% are singletons. Total RNA, at least 6 micrograms per sample, was extracted from PBMCs. CDR1 SGHAT and CDR2 FQNNGV come from the germline V gene. The V and J ends lost 1 base and 4 bases respectively, with 15 bases between them. The length of the CDR3 is 16 residues. Input material: blood. This chain joins TRBV11-2 and TRBJ2-3, with D possibly being TRBD2 (5 bases). This clonotype was sampled from a woman between 25 and 40 years old in good health. The CDR3 sequence is CASSLGKTVASDTQYF. CDR3 nucleotides: TGTGCCAGCAGCTTAGGAAAAACGGTAGCGTCAGATACGCAGTATTTT.